This TCR beta chain was sequenced for a study of T cells in Graves' hyperthyroidism and ophthalmopathy. Findings of the study overall: Among clonotypes expanded in thyroid above 0.001, most were also found in blood.

Details on this clonotype: The antigen is unknown.

RNA transcripts were the template for amplifying TCR beta CDR3 regions. The TCR CDR3 was amplified in a first-round RT-PCR using the HTBI primer set. From the multiplex PCR reads, TCRdb called clonotypes with MiXCR, one entry per CDR3 protein. The sample has hundreds of thousands of distinct CDR3 sequences, about a sixth seen once. Ophthalmopathy patients showed a Clinical Activity Score of at least 3, NOSPECS grade of at least 4 and duration under 3 months. This receptor was obtained from a woman aged 40 to 55 with Graves' ophthalmopathy. The sample taken for sequencing was blood.

CDR3 loop: CASSVPVWQKETQYF. CDR3 sequence (DNA): TGTGCCAGCAGCGTACCGGTGTGGCAGAAAGAGACCCAGTACTTC. The chain carries TRBV9 and TRBJ2-5; D uncertain. Germline-derived CDR1 and CDR2 are SGDLS and YYNGEE. CDR3 size: 15 residues. V dropped 1 base and J dropped 3 bases, with 13 bases sitting between them.